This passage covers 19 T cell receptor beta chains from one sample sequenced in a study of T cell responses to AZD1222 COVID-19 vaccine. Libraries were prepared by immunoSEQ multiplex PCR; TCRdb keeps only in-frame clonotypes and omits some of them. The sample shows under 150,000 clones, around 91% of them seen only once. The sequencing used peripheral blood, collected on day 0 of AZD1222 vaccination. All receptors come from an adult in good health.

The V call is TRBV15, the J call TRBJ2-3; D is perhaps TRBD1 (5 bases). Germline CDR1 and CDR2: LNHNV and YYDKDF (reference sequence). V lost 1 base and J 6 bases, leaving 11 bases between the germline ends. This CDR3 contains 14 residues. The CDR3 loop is CATSRVRAPDTQYF. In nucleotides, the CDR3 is TGTGCCACCAGCAGAGTCAGGGCCCCTGATACGCAGTATTTT.

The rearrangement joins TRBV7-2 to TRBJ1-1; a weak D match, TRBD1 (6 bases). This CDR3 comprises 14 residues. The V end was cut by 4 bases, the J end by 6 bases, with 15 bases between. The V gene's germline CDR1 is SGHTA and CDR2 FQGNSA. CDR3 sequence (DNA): TGTGCCAGCAGCTCCAGGGGAGATTTGTCTGAAGCTTTCTTT. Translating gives CASSSRGDLSEAFF.

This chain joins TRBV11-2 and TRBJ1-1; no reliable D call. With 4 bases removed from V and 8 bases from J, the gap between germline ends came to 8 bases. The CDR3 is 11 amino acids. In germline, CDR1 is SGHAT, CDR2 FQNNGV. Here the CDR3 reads CASSSLGEAFF. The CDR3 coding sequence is TGTGCCAGCAGCTCTTTAGGGGAAGCTTTCTTT.

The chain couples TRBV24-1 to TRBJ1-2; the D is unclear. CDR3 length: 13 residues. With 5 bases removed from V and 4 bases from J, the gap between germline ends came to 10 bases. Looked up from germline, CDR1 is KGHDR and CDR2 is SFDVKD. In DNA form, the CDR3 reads TGTGCCACCAGTGCCTCCGGACTCTATGGCTACACCTTC. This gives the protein CATSASGLYGYTF.

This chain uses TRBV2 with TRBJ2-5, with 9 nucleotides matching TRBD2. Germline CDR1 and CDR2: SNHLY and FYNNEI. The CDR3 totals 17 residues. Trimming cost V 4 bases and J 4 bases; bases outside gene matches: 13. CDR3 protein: CASSGPAKAGGGETQYF. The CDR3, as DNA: TGTGCCAGCAGTGGACCCGCTAAAGCGGGGGGTGGAGAGACCCAGTACTTC.

The CDR3 loop is CASSLVAGGQETQYF. CDR3 coding DNA: TGTGCCAGCAGCCTAGTAGCGGGAGGGCAAGAGACCCAGTACTTC. The chain couples TRBV4-2 to TRBJ2-5; 11 bases agree with TRBD2. Germline V CDR1 and CDR2: LGHNA, YNFKEQ. V trimming: 4 bases; J trimming: 2 bases; junction bases outside the gene matches: 3. The CDR3 is 15 amino acids.

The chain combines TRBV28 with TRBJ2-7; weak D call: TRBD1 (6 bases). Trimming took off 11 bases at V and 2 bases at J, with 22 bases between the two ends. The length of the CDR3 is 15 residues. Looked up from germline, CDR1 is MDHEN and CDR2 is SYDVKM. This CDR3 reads CASLSRDKEPYEQYF. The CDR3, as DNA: TGTGCCTCTTTGAGCCGGGACAAAGAACCCTACGAGCAGTACTTC.

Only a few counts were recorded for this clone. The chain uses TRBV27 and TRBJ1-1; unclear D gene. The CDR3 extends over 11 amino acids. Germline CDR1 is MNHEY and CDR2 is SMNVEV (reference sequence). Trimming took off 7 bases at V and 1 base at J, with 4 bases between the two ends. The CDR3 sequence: CASKENTEAFF. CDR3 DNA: TGTGCCAGCAAGGAGAACACTGAAGCTTTCTTT.

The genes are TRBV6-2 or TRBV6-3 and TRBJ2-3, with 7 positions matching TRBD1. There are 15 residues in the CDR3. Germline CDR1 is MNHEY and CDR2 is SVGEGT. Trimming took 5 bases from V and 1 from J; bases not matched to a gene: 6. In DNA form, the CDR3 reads TGTGCCAGCAGTAACCGGGACAGAGGCACAGATACGCAGTATTTT. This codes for CASSNRDRGTDTQYF.

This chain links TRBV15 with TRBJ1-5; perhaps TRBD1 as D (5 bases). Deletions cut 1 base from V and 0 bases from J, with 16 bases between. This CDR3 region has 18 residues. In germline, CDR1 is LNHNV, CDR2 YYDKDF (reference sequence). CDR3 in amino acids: CATSRGDGAGGSNQPQHF. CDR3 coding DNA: TGTGCCACCAGCAGAGGTGACGGGGCTGGTGGTAGCAATCAGCCCCAGCATTTT.

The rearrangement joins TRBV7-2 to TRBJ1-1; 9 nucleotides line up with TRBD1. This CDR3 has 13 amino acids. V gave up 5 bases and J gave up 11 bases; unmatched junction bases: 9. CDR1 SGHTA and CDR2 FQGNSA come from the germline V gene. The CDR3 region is CASSDDRGKRAFF. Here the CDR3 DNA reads TGTGCCAGCAGCGACGACAGGGGGAAAAGGGCTTTCTTT. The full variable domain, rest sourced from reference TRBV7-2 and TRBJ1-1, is GAGVSQSPSNKVTEKGKDVELRCDPISGHTALYWYRQSLGQGLEFLIYFQGNSAPDKSGLPSDRFSAERTGGSVSTLTIQRTQQEDSAVYLCASSDDRGKRAFFGQGTRLTVV.

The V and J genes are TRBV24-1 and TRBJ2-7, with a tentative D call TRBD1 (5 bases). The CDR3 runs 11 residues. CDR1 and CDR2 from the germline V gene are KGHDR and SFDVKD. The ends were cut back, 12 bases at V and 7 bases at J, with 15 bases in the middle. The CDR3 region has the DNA TGTGCCGCCCTCCAGGGTCGGGAGCAGTACTTC. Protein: CAALQGREQYF.

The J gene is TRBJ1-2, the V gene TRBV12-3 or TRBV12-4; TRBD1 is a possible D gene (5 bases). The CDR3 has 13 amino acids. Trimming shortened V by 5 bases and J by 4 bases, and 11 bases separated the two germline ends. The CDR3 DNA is TGTGCCAGCAGTGCAGGGAGGTCCTATGGCTACACCTTC. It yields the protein CASSAGRSYGYTF.

CDR3 DNA: TGTGCCAGTAGTATTCAGTCCAGGACAATCTACGAGCAGTACTTC. It yields the protein CASSIQSRTIYEQYF. The chain employs TRBV19 and TRBJ2-7, with D perhaps matching TRBD1 (5 bases). The CDR3 is 15 amino acids. Trimming took off 3 bases at V and 3 bases at J, with 15 bases between the two ends. Per germline, CDR1 LNHDA and CDR2 SQIVND (reference sequence).

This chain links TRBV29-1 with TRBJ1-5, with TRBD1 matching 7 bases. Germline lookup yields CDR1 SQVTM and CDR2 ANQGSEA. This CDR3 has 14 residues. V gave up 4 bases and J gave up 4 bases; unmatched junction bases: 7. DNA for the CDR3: TGCAGCGTTGGTGGAACAGGGGAGAATCAGCCCCAGCATTTT. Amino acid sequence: CSVGGTGENQPQHF.

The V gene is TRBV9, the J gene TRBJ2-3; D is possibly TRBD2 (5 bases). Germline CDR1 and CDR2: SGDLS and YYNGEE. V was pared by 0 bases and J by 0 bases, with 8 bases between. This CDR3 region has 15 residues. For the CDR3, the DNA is TGTGCCAGCAGCGTAGGCGGGTCTAGCACAGATACGCAGTATTTT. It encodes CASSVGGSSTDTQYF.

The CDR3 region is CASSPQASMNTEAFF. The DNA of the CDR3 is TGTGCCAGTAGTCCCCAGGCGAGCATGAACACTGAAGCTTTCTTT. The chain couples TRBV19 to TRBJ1-1; D is ambiguous. CDR1 and CDR2 from the germline V gene are LNHDA and SQIVND (reference sequence). The CDR3 covers 15 residues. V dropped 5 bases and J dropped 0 bases, with 13 bases sitting between them. Together with reference TRBV19 and TRBJ1-1, the CDR3 gives the full variable domain: DGGITQSPKYLFRKEGQNVTLSCEQNLNHDAMYWYRQDPGQGLRLIYYSQIVNDFQKGDIAEGYSVSREKKESFPLTVTSAQKNPTAFYLCASSPQASMNTEAFFGQGTRLTVV.

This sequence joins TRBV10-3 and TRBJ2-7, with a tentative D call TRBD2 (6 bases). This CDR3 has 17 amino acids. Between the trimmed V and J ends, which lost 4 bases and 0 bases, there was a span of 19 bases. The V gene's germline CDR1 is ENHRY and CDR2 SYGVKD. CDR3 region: CAISAIFSGSSSYEQYF. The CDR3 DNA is TGTGCCATCAGTGCCATCTTTAGCGGTTCAAGCTCCTACGAGCAGTACTTC.

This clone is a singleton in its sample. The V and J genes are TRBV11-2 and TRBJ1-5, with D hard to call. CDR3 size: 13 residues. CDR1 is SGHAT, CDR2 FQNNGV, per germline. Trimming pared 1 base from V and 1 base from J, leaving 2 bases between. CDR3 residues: CASSLGSNQPQHF. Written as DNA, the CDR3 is TGTGCCAGCAGCTTAGGGAGCAATCAGCCCCAGCATTTT.